Included here is one TCR beta chain sequence, with context. The data belong to a study of cytomegalovirus exposure and HLA in healthy donors. From germline, CDR1 is SGHAT and CDR2 FQDESV (reference sequence). The CDR3 spans 16 residues. Trimming cost V 2 bases and J 2 bases; bases outside gene matches: 4. It was with 60 Vbeta and 13 Jbeta primers that the PCR ran. Data came from immunoSEQ multiplex PCR; TCRdb stores just in-frame clones and leaves some out. The sample has under 120,000 clones, 65% seen once. The receptor was isolated from a man aged 25-45 years in good health and CMV-seropositive. The chain employs TRBV11-1 and TRBJ2-3; 10 bases align to TRBD2. Sequencing was done on a sample of PBMCs. The CDR3 region has the DNA TGTGCCAGCAGCTTACGACTAGCGGGTGCCACAGATACGCAGTATTTT. Translation gives CASSLRLAGATDTQYF.